Each of the 32 T cell receptor beta chains below was sequenced from the same sample in a study of T cell responses to AZD1222 COVID-19 vaccine. The protocol was immunoSEQ multiplex PCR, while the TCRdb copy is restricted to in-frame clones and leaves out a portion. Here the sample spans tens of thousands of clones, about nine tenths being singletons. Sequencing was performed on peripheral blood, taken on day 0 of AZD1222 vaccination. These receptors were collected from an adult in good health.

The genes are TRBV5-1 and TRBJ1-5; 8 bases line up with TRBD1. CDR1 is SGHRS and CDR2 is YFSETQ in the germline V gene. The CDR3 is 15 amino acids. The V gene end was trimmed by 1 base and the J gene end by 3 bases; junction bases not matched to a gene: 3. The CDR3 region is CASSLTGGVNQPQHF. In DNA, the CDR3 is TGCGCCAGCAGCTTGACAGGGGGTGTCAATCAGCCCCAGCATTTT.

The chain carries TRBV5-1 and TRBJ1-1; D might be TRBD1 (5 bases). The V end was cut by 2 bases, the J end by 5 bases, with 10 bases between. CDR1 and CDR2 (germline): SGHRS, YFSETQ. CDR3 length: 13 residues. CDR3 loop: CASSFRVGTEAFF. CDR3 bases: TGCGCCAGCAGCTTCAGGGTTGGGACTGAAGCTTTCTTT. The whole variable domain, remainder taken from reference TRBV5-1 and TRBJ1-1, is KAGVTQTPRYLIKTRGQQVTLSCSPISGHRSVSWYQQTPGQGLQFLFEYFSETQRNKGNFPGRFSGRQFSNSRSEMNVSTLELGDSALYLCASSFRVGTEAFFGQGTRLTVV.

This chain joins TRBV3-1 (or the pseudogene TRBV3-2) and TRBJ2-7, with 13 bases lining up with TRBD2. Germline values: CDR1 LGHDT, CDR2 YNNKEL (reference sequence). The CDR3 is made up of 16 amino acids. V shed 5 bases, J shed 3 bases, and the junction held 7 bases outside the gene matches. DNA for the CDR3: TGTGCCAGCAGCACCCGGACTAGCGGGAGAATCTACGAGCAGTACTTC. Translation: CASSTRTSGRIYEQYF.

The V call is TRBV18, the J call TRBJ1-3, with D tentatively TRBD1 (5 bases). This CDR3 has 15 amino acids. V lost 2 bases and J lost 2, with 10 bases in between. Germline V lookup: CDR1 KGHSH, CDR2 LQKENI. As DNA, the CDR3 is TGTGCCAGCTCACCAGTTGCAGGGACTGGAAACACCATATATTTT. It yields the protein CASSPVAGTGNTIYF. The variable domain in full, completed from reference TRBV18 and TRBJ1-3, reads NAGVMQNPRHLVRRRGQEARLRCSPMKGHSHVYWYRQLPEEGLKFMVYLQKENIIDESGMPKERFSAEFPKEGPSILRIQQVVRGDSAAYFCASSPVAGTGNTIYFGEGSWLTVV.

V is TRBV4-2 and J is TRBJ1-3, with D possibly TRBD1 on 5 matching bases. V was shortened by 0 bases and J by 0 bases, with 9 bases between the two germline ends. The CDR3 length is 16 residues. CDR1 is LGHNA and CDR2 is YNFKEQ in the germline V gene. This CDR3 is CASSQERQGSGNTIYF. The DNA for the CDR3 is TGTGCCAGCAGCCAAGAGAGGCAGGGCTCTGGAAACACCATATATTTT.

This clone showed up just once. The CDR3 loop reads CASSLGQHSYNEQFF. The CDR3 DNA reads TGTGCCAGCAGCTTGGGACAGCACTCCTACAATGAGCAGTTCTTC. This chain joins TRBV28 and TRBJ2-1; 7 bases are shared with TRBD1. The germline CDR1 and CDR2 sequences are MDHEN and SYDVKM. This CDR3 has 15 amino acids. With 6 bases clipped from V and 0 bases from J, the junction kept 5 bases outside the gene matches.

The J gene is TRBJ2-1, the V gene TRBV9; 8 positions match TRBD1. The CDR3 has 16 amino acids. Germline V gene data show CDR1 as SGDLS and CDR2 as YYNGEE. V was clipped by 5 bases and J by 1 base; unmatched bases: 8. The DNA for the CDR3 is TGTGCCAGCAGTATTACAGGGGGACCGTCCTACAATGAGCAGTTCTTC. It translates to CASSITGGPSYNEQFF.

The chain joins TRBV6-4 to TRBJ2-3, with 11 nucleotides matching TRBD2. After removal of 4 bases from V and 3 bases from J, the junction contained 3 bases not matched to a gene. CDR1 is MRHNA and CDR2 is SNTAGT in the germline V gene. There are 15 residues in the CDR3. CDR3 nucleotide sequence: TGTGCCAGCAGTGTGGCTAGCGGGAGGACAGATACGCAGTATTTT. Translating it yields CASSVASGRTDTQYF.

The V and J genes are TRBV30 and TRBJ2-3; TRBD1 matches at 10 bases. CDR1 and CDR2 (germline): GTSNPN, SVGIG (reference sequence). The CDR3 consists of 14 residues. The J segment lost 3 bases and the V segment lost 3 bases, leaving 3 bases of the junction unmatched. Here the CDR3 DNA reads TGTGCCTGGAGCGGACAGGGGGGAACAGATACGCAGTATTTT. It codes for CAWSGQGGTDTQYF. The complete variable domain, with remaining parts taken from reference TRBV30 and TRBJ2-3, reads SQTIHQWPATLVQPVGSPLSLECTVEGTSNPNLYWYRQAAGRGLQLLFYSVGIGQISSEVPQNLSASRPQDRQFILSSKKLLLSDSGFYLCAWSGQGGTDTQYFGPGTRLTVL.

The chain recombines TRBV19 with TRBJ2-7; 7 nucleotides line up with TRBD1. Trimming removed 3 bases from V and 2 bases from J; junction bases left unmatched: 4. Germline V gene lookup returns CDR1 LNHDA and CDR2 SQIVND (reference sequence). This CDR3 spans 14 amino acids. The CDR3 nucleotides read TGTGCCAGTAGTATGTACAGGGGCCCCTACGAGCAGTACTTC. This sequence encodes CASSMYRGPYEQYF.

The chain links TRBV3-1 (or the pseudogene TRBV3-2) to TRBJ2-7; 7 bases fit TRBD2. The CDR3 runs to 13 residues. V lost 6 bases to trimming and J lost 3 bases; unmatched junction nucleotides: 5. CDR1 is LGHDT, CDR2 YNNKEL, per germline (reference sequence). CDR3 sequence reads: CASRPSGNYEQYF. The CDR3 DNA reads TGTGCCAGCAGACCCAGCGGGAACTACGAGCAGTACTTC.

The V call is TRBV5-1, the J call TRBJ1-2; D is perhaps TRBD1 (6 bases). Trimming removed 0 bases from V and 6 bases from J, with 15 bases in between. The length of the CDR3 is 15 residues. Germline V lookup: CDR1 SGHRS, CDR2 YFSETQ. This chain's CDR3 is CASSLDGQGWDGYTF. Written as DNA, the CDR3 is TGCGCCAGCAGCTTGGACGGGCAGGGGTGGGATGGCTACACCTTC.

The chain carries TRBV5-1 and TRBJ1-1; unclear D gene. Germline CDR1 is SGHRS and CDR2 is YFSETQ. The V gene lost 4 bases and the J gene lost 2 bases, with 12 bases spanning the gap. The length of the CDR3 is 14 residues. Written as DNA, the CDR3 is TGCGCCAGCAGCGCCTCTCCCGATAACACTGAAGCTTTCTTT. Its protein product is CASSASPDNTEAFF. The full variable domain, with the rest looked up from reference TRBV5-1 and TRBJ1-1, is KAGVTQTPRYLIKTRGQQVTLSCSPISGHRSVSWYQQTPGQGLQFLFEYFSETQRNKGNFPGRFSGRQFSNSRSEMNVSTLELGDSALYLCASSASPDNTEAFFGQGTRLTVV.

The V gene is TRBV6-2 or TRBV6-3, the J gene TRBJ2-7; 11 bases agree with TRBD2. Germline V CDR1 and CDR2: MNHEY, SVGEGT. V trimming: 2 bases; J trimming: 9 bases; junction bases outside the gene matches: 9. This CDR3 has 15 amino acids. CDR3 sequence: CASSYVGLAVPPQYF. In DNA form, the CDR3 reads TGTGCCAGCAGTTACGTGGGACTAGCGGTTCCCCCGCAGTACTTC.

V and J are TRBV2 and TRBJ1-3, with D uncertain. Trimming stripped 8 bases from V and 0 bases from J, with 14 bases between. Germline V gene data show CDR1 as SNHLY and CDR2 as FYNNEI. This CDR3 contains 15 residues. The CDR3 DNA reads as TGTGCCAGCCGGTCGGGGATCTTCTCTGGAAACACCATATATTTT. Encoded protein: CASRSGIFSGNTIYF.

The chain couples TRBV24-1 to TRBJ2-5; D remains unclear. The length of the CDR3 is 14 residues. CDR1 KGHDR and CDR2 SFDVKD come from the germline V gene. Trimming removed 3 bases at V and 8 bases at J, with 15 bases between. The CDR3 sequence: CATSDPRTSITQYF. CDR3 DNA: TGTGCCACCAGTGATCCGCGGACCTCTATAACCCAGTACTTC.

This chain connects TRBV4-1 to TRBJ2-2; D might be TRBD1 (6 bases). Germline-derived CDR1 and CDR2 are MGHRA and YSYEKL. Trimming left V 8 bases short and J 3 bases short, with 16 bases between. CDR3 size: 15 residues. CDR3 nucleotide sequence: TGCGCCAGCCTGGACAGCCTTGAGGACACCGGGGAGCTGTTTTTT. This codes for CASLDSLEDTGELFF.

This chain connects TRBV7-2 to TRBJ1-2; 7 bases map to TRBD1. Germline CDR1 and CDR2: SGHTA and FQGNSA. This CDR3 is 14 amino acids long. The V and J ends lost 6 bases and 3 bases, in that order; junction bases with no gene match: 7. CDR3 sequence: CASSALDRDYGYTF. The CDR3 DNA reads TGTGCCAGCAGTGCCCTAGACAGGGACTATGGCTACACCTTC.

This chain links TRBV5-1 with TRBJ2-1; D call uncertain. Trimming stripped 4 bases from V and 2 bases from J, with 16 bases between. CDR1 and CDR2 from the germline V gene are SGHRS and YFSETQ. The CDR3 spans 16 residues. This CDR3 is CASSPGALRPYNEQFF. CDR3 bases: TGCGCCAGCAGCCCCGGAGCTCTGCGGCCCTACAATGAGCAGTTCTTC.

The chain carries TRBV7-9 and TRBJ2-1; 8 bases align to TRBD2. This CDR3 spans 15 amino acids. With V trimmed by 8 bases and J by 6 bases, 12 bases remained unmatched. The germline CDR1 and CDR2 sequences are SEHNR and FQNEAQ (reference sequence). The CDR3 here is CASWDSGAAGNEQFF. The CDR3 bases are TGTGCCAGCTGGGATAGCGGGGCCGCCGGCAATGAGCAGTTCTTC. The whole variable domain, filled in from reference TRBV7-9 and TRBJ2-1, reads DTGVSQNPRHKITKRGQNVTFRCDPISEHNRLYWYRQTLGQGPEFLTYFQNEAQLEKSRLLSDRFSAERPKGSFSTLEIQRTEQGDSAMYLCASWDSGAAGNEQFFGPGTRLTVL.

The chain has TRBV6-5 and TRBJ2-7; the match to TRBD2 covers 7 bases. The germline V gene has CDR1 MNHEY and CDR2 SVGAGI. V lost 1 base, J lost 6 bases, and 9 bases stayed unmatched. This CDR3 region has 15 residues. The CDR3 reads CASSYLTSSGLEQYF. The CDR3 DNA sequence: TGTGCCAGCAGTTACTTGACTAGCTCGGGACTCGAGCAGTACTTC.

The chain employs TRBV4-1 and TRBJ1-4; D may be TRBD1 (6 bases). V dropped 0 bases and J dropped 7 bases, with 15 bases sitting between them. This CDR3 is 16 amino acids long. Germline V gives CDR1 MGHRA, CDR2 YSYEKL. CDR3 nucleotides: TGCGCCAGCAGCCAAGAAGGGGGGGGCGAAGGTGAAAAACTGTTTTTT. It translates to CASSQEGGGEGEKLFF.

This sequence joins TRBV14 and TRBJ2-5, with a possible D match to TRBD1 (6 bases). Deletions cut 1 base from V and 5 bases from J, with 11 bases between. The germline gives CDR1 SGHDN, CDR2 FVKESK. The CDR3 extends over 14 amino acids. In DNA form, the CDR3 reads TGTGCCAGCAGCCAAGCCCTCCAGGGGGAGACCCAGTACTTC. Amino acid sequence: CASSQALQGETQYF.

The gene calls are TRBV5-1 and TRBJ2-2; D remains ambiguous. This CDR3 comprises 14 residues. In germline, CDR1 is SGHRS, CDR2 YFSETQ. Trimming took 0 bases from V and 4 from J, leaving 7 bases between them. CDR3 loop: CASSLEAGTGELFF. CDR3 DNA sequence: TGCGCCAGCAGCTTGGAAGCAGGCACCGGGGAGCTGTTTTTT.

The chain links TRBV4-2 to TRBJ1-4, with D uncertain. Germline CDR1 LGHNA, CDR2 YNFKEQ. Deletions cut 5 bases from V and 0 bases from J, with 10 bases between. The length of the CDR3 is 15 residues. This chain's CDR3 is CASSREGSTNEKLFF. Here the CDR3 DNA reads TGTGCCAGCAGCAGAGAGGGCTCAACTAATGAAAAACTGTTTTTT.

V usage is TRBV4-2 and J usage is TRBJ1-1; D remains ambiguous. The germline CDR1 and CDR2 sequences are LGHNA and YNFKEQ. CDR3 size: 13 residues. The V end lost 1 base, the J end lost 2 bases, and 5 bases lay between the germline ends. DNA for the CDR3: TGTGCCAGCAGCCAAGGGGTAAACACTGAAGCTTTCTTT. Translated, it gives CASSQGVNTEAFF.

The chain has TRBV29-1 and TRBJ1-1; D remains unclear. Germline V lookup: CDR1 SQVTM, CDR2 ANQGSEA. This CDR3 is 13 amino acids long. V was pared by 3 bases and J by 4 bases, with 12 bases between. This chain's CDR3 is CSVDKTEATEAFF. The DNA for the CDR3 is TGCAGCGTTGATAAAACGGAGGCCACTGAAGCTTTCTTT.

This chain joins TRBV4-1 and TRBJ2-3, with 10 nucleotides matching TRBD2. The CDR3 is 17 residues long. Germline values: CDR1 MGHRA, CDR2 YSYEKL. With V trimmed by 4 bases and J by 3 bases, 10 bases remained unmatched. This CDR3 reads CASSRLSSGSMTDTQYF. CDR3 nucleotide sequence: TGCGCCAGCAGCCGACTTTCTAGCGGGAGTATGACAGATACGCAGTATTTT.

The rearrangement uses TRBV11-2 and TRBJ2-1; 10 bases line up with TRBD1. Germline-derived CDR1 and CDR2 are SGHAT and FQNNGV. This CDR3 is 14 amino acids long. The V and J ends lost 0 bases and 10 bases, in that order; junction bases with no gene match: 3. CDR3 sequence (DNA): TGTGCCAGCAGCTTAGAACTGGACAGGGGGGAGCAGTTCTTC. This codes for CASSLELDRGEQFF.

This CDR3 reads CASSLAEGSGLNNEQFF. CDR3 in DNA: TGTGCCAGCAGCTTGGCCGAGGGTAGCGGCCTTAACAATGAGCAGTTCTTC. This chain uses TRBV5-5 with TRBJ2-1, with D perhaps matching TRBD2 (6 bases). The V gene lost 0 bases and the J gene lost 5 bases, with 18 bases spanning the gap. CDR3 length: 17 residues. The germline CDR1 and CDR2 sequences are SGHKS and YYEKEE (reference sequence).

The genes are TRBV10-3 and TRBJ1-1; D possibly corresponds to TRBD1 (5 bases). Trimming took off 6 bases at V and 3 bases at J, with 14 bases between the two ends. There are 14 residues in the CDR3. Per germline, CDR1 ENHRY and CDR2 SYGVKD. CDR3 sequence (DNA): TGTGCCATCAGAGGGGACCCCGGGGACACTGAAGCTTTCTTT. Translated: CAIRGDPGDTEAFF.

The V gene is TRBV12-3 or TRBV12-4, the J gene TRBJ2-7, with D perhaps assigned TRBD1 or TRBD2 (5 bases each). This CDR3 comprises 11 residues. V dropped 6 bases and J dropped 6 bases, with 9 bases sitting between them. CDR3: CASSRAGEQYF. The DNA of the CDR3 is TGTGCCAGCAGCAGGGCGGGCGAGCAGTACTTC.